Presented here are 3 T cell receptor beta chains from one specimen sequenced in a study of T cell repertoires in cytomegalovirus infection. For these receptors, no antigen is known. TCRdb called the reads again in MiXCR, with one record for every CDR3 protein. Of about 920,000 distinct CDR3 sequences listed, approximately 32% are singletons. This specimen consisted of cultured CD8+ T cells from PBMCs, obtained from culture after CMV antigen stimulation. These receptors were obtained from a human donor in good health (CMV status not recorded). Some clones in this sample may be carry-over from other donors' samples.

This clonotype was picked up a small number of times. This chain joins TRBV7-8 and TRBJ2-1; D uncertain. The V end lost 0 bases, the J end lost 1 base, and 13 bases lay between the germline ends. This CDR3 is 17 amino acids long. From germline, CDR1 is SGHVS and CDR2 FQNEAQ. The CDR3 reads CASSLAGAQTSYNEQFF. The CDR3 region has the DNA TGTGCCAGCAGCTTAGCAGGTGCACAGACTTCCTACAATGAGCAGTTCTTC.

This clonotype was seen only a few times. The chain uses TRBV12-3 or TRBV12-4 and TRBJ1-3; D is undetermined. The CDR3 is made up of 14 amino acids. With 2 bases removed from V and 0 bases from J, the gap between germline ends came to 5 bases. Written as DNA, the CDR3 is TGTGCCAGCAGTTTACTTGGCTCTGGAAACACCATATATTTT. Protein product: CASSLLGSGNTIYF.

This clonotype was recorded a few times. V gene TRBV7-3 combines with J gene TRBJ2-1; 12 nucleotides line up with TRBD2. V trimming: 6 bases; J trimming: 6 bases; junction bases outside the gene matches: 6. The CDR3 runs to 15 residues. CDR1 and CDR2 (germline): SGHTA, FQGTGA. CDR3: CASRLAGGISNEQFF. Here the CDR3 DNA reads TGTGCCAGCAGACTAGCGGGGGGAATAAGCAATGAGCAGTTCTTC.